The present T cell receptor beta chain was sequenced within a study of vaccination effects on CD4 cells after COVID-19. Findings and limits, study-wide: A shortage of convalescent patients and an absence of early post-infection timepoints characterized the study.

Profiled with immunoSEQ multiplex PCR; TCRdb holds only in-frame clones, not every one. The repertoire includes tens of thousands of clones, about 80% of them detected once, and approximately 10% sits in the top ten. Subsequent to a culture period of more than 8 days, CD4+ T cells were isolated. In the case of this clone: Its target is not known.

This CDR3 is 14 amino acids long. Germline V gene lookup returns CDR1 KGHSH and CDR2 LQKENI. The V gene lost 6 bases and the J gene lost 0 bases, with 6 bases spanning the gap. Material: CD4+ T cells from PBMCs cultured without peptide, obtained before COVID-19 vaccination. The rearrangement uses TRBV18 and TRBJ2-6; D gene uncertain. This sequence was found in a human donor who had a prior SARS-CoV-2 infection. CDR3 coding DNA: TGTGCCAGCTCCCCAGTCTCTGGGGCCAACGTCCTGACTTTC. It codes for CASSPVSGANVLTF.